This is a list of T cell receptor beta chains from one sample in a study of blood T cell repertoires in COVID-19. Data came from immunoSEQ multiplex PCR; TCRdb stores just in-frame clones and leaves some out. The sample shows roughly 200,000 clones, less than 90% of them seen only once. Sequencing used PBMCs or T cells enriched from blood (not recorded which). The receptors were sampled from a woman under 40 who had been exposed to COVID-19. Both conserved end residues are part of each CDR3. D genes are given only for firm matches. Some rows have no size entry. The others give once, few or many, or a class for an expanded clone.

.	TRBV5-6	TRBD1	TRBJ1-1	TGTGCCAGCACCGGGACAGACTTGAACACTGAAGCTTTCTTT	CASTGTDLNTEAFF
.	TRBV2	.	TRBJ1-4	TGTGCCAGCAACACACAGGCACGGACTAATGAAAAACTGTTTTTT	CASNTQARTNEKLFF
few	TRBV10-2	TRBD1	TRBJ1-4	TGCGCCAGCAGGCCTCTGGACAGGGAGACAGAACTGTTTTTT	CASRPLDRETELFF
.	TRBV5-1	.	TRBJ2-1	TGCGCCAGCAGCGACGCCGCGGGGACAGCATACAATGAGCAGTTCTTC	CASSDAAGTAYNEQFF
.	TRBV29-1	.	TRBJ2-2	TGCAGCGTAGAAGGGACACAGAACACCGGGGAGCTGTTTTTT	CSVEGTQNTGELFF
.	TRBV10-3	TRBD2	TRBJ2-1	TGTGCCATCAGTGAGCCGCTCCTAGCGGGGGGACGCAATGAGCAGTTCTTC	CAISEPLLAGGRNEQFF
.	TRBV9	TRBD1	TRBJ2-5	TGTGCCAGCAGCGTAGTTGAGGGGGCGAGGGAGACCCAGTACTTC	CASSVVEGARETQYF
.	TRBV4-2	TRBD1	TRBJ1-2	TGTGCCAGCAGCCAAGAAGCAACAGGGGACTATGGCTACACCTTC	CASSQEATGDYGYTF
.	TRBV27	.	TRBJ2-3	TGTGCCAGCAGTTTTCGTAGAATACGCACAGATACGCAGTATTTT	CASSFRRIRTDTQYF
.	TRBV6-4	TRBD1	TRBJ2-7	TGTGCCAGCAGTGACGTGGGGGACAGGGATTCCTACGAGCAGTACTTC	CASSDVGDRDSYEQYF
.	TRBV19	.	TRBJ1-2	TGTGCCAGTAGTATAGATGCGGGAAGCTACACCTTC	CASSIDAGSYTF
.	TRBV5-1	TRBD1	TRBJ2-7	TGCGCCAGCAGCTTGACAGGGGATTTTTACGAGCAGTACTTC	CASSLTGDFYEQYF
few	TRBV15	TRBD1	TRBJ1-6	TGTGCCACCAGCAGAAACCCGGGACAGGGGAATTCACCCCTCCACTTT	CATSRNPGQGNSPLHF
.	TRBV2	TRBD2	TRBJ2-1	TGTGCCAGCAGTACTGGACTAGGATGTTTCTTC	CASSTGLGCFF
.	TRBV11-2	TRBD1	TRBJ1-4	TGTGCCAGCAGCCCCCGGACAGGGGGCGGTGAAAAACTGTTTTTT	CASSPRTGGGEKLFF
.	TRBV3-1/TRBV3-2	.	TRBJ2-7	TGTGCCAGCAGCTCCCGGTCCTTCGAGCAGTACTTC	CASSSRSFEQYF
.	TRBV6-5	.	TRBJ1-1	TGTGCCAGCAGCTCGCTCGGAGGGCTGAACACTGAAGCTTTCTTT	CASSSLGGLNTEAFF
many	TRBV18	.	TRBJ1-6	TGTGCCAGCTCACCACCAGCGGGGTTACCCCTCCACTTT	CASSPPAGLPLHF
.	TRBV4-1	.	TRBJ2-1	TGCGCCAGCAGCCAAGAAAGGGGCCAGTACAATGAGCAGTTCTTC	CASSQERGQYNEQFF
.	TRBV19	.	TRBJ1-1	TGTGCCAGCAGAGAAGGGGTGTCGGGCACTGAAGCTTTCTTT	CASREGVSGTEAFF
.	TRBV24-1	.	TRBJ1-5	TGTGCCACCAGTGACGGGGGTTTGCCCCAGCATTTT	CATSDGGLPQHF
.	TRBV7-3	.	TRBJ2-2	TGTGCCAGCAGCTTAGGAGGAGGCGGGGAGCTGTTTTTT	CASSLGGGGELFF
.	TRBV4-1	TRBD1	TRBJ1-1	TGCGCCAGCAGCCAAGACCCCCGGGACAGGGTGAACACTGAAGCTTTCTTT	CASSQDPRDRVNTEAFF
.	TRBV7-9	TRBD1	TRBJ1-3	TGTGCCAGCAGCCCGCTCCAAGGACAGGGGGATGGAAACACCATATATTTT	CASSPLQGQGDGNTIYF
.	TRBV30	.	TRBJ1-2	TGTGCCTGGAGTAGGGGATTTAACTATGGCTACACCTTC	CAWSRGFNYGYTF
.	TRBV5-1	TRBD1	TRBJ1-1	TGCGCCAGCAGCGCAAATGACAGGGCTGAAGCTTTCTTT	CASSANDRAEAFF
.	TRBV5-1	.	TRBJ1-2	TGCGCCAGCAGCTTGGCAGGGGACTATGGCTACACCTTC	CASSLAGDYGYTF
.	TRBV5-1	TRBD1	TRBJ1-2	TGCGCCAGCAGCCCCCGGACAGGGGCCTCTGACTATGGCTACACCTTC	CASSPRTGASDYGYTF
.	TRBV9	TRBD2	TRBJ2-1	TGTGCCAGCAGCGTCGGCGGGGGAGGTTCCAATGAGCAGTTCTTC	CASSVGGGGSNEQFF
.	TRBV9	TRBD2	TRBJ2-7	TGTGCCAGCAGCGTAGTTGGGGGGGCCTACGAGCAGTACTTC	CASSVVGGAYEQYF
.	TRBV11-2	.	TRBJ1-5	TGTGCCAGCAGCTTATTACCGGGATTTAGCAATCAGCCCCAGCATTTT	CASSLLPGFSNQPQHF
.	TRBV9	TRBD1	TRBJ2-1	TGTGCCAGCAGCCGAGGACAGGGGAACAATGAGCAGTTCTTC	CASSRGQGNNEQFF
once	TRBV7-9	.	TRBJ1-4	TGTGCCAGCAGCTTAGCAGGAGGTGATGAAAAACTGTTTTTT	CASSLAGGDEKLFF
.	TRBV29-1	TRBD1	TRBJ1-5	TGCAGCGCTACGGGACAGGGACAGCCCCAGCATTTT	CSATGQGQPQHF
.	TRBV2	TRBD1	TRBJ1-6	TGTGCCAGCAGTACCGACAGGGGTAATTCACCCCTCCACTTT	CASSTDRGNSPLHF
.	TRBV27	.	TRBJ2-2	TGTGCCAGCAGTTTATCCGGGACATCGTCCGGGGAGCTGTTTTTT	CASSLSGTSSGELFF
.	TRBV18	TRBD1	TRBJ1-6	TGTGCCAGCTCACCGCCCAGGGGGTATAATGCTTCACCCCTCCACTTT	CASSPPRGYNASPLHF
.	TRBV6-6	TRBD1	TRBJ1-5	TGTGCCAGCTTGGGACAGTCCCTCAATCAGCCCCAGCATTTT	CASLGQSLNQPQHF
.	TRBV12-3/TRBV12-4	.	TRBJ1-5	TGTGCCAGCAGTTTAGAGGGGCCTCAGCCCCAGCATTTT	CASSLEGPQPQHF
.	TRBV11-2	TRBD1	TRBJ1-6	TGTGCCAGCAGCTCCTACGACTCGACAGGGTCGGGGGCACCCCTCCACTTT	CASSSYDSTGSGAPLHF
.	TRBV27	.	TRBJ2-5	TGTGCCAGCAGTCGACTCACACAAGAGACCCAGTACTTC	CASSRLTQETQYF
.	TRBV27	.	TRBJ1-3	TGTGCCAGCAGTTTATCTAGCTTCTCTGGAAACACCATATATTTT	CASSLSSFSGNTIYF
.	TRBV5-1	.	TRBJ1-1	TGCGCCAGCAGTTCGACGTATGGAGGCTTGAACACTGAAGCTTTCTTT	CASSSTYGGLNTEAFF
.	TRBV5-6	TRBD1	TRBJ1-5	TGTGCCAGCAGCTGGGCCGGGACAGGGGCGGGCAATCAGCCCCAGCATTTT	CASSWAGTGAGNQPQHF
once	TRBV29-1	.	TRBJ1-2	TGCAGCGTTGAAGACCGATCGTCGAGGGTAGACAACTATGGCTACACCTTC	CSVEDRSSRVDNYGYTF
.	TRBV2	TRBD1	TRBJ1-5	TGTGCCAGCAGTTCCGGGACAGGACCCAATCAGCCCCAGCATTTT	CASSSGTGPNQPQHF
.	TRBV14	TRBD2	TRBJ2-1	TGTGCCAGCAGCCAAGATACTAGCGGGGGGGCGCAGGAGCAGTTCTTC	CASSQDTSGGAQEQFF
.	TRBV28	.	TRBJ1-4	TGTGCCAGCAGTACCACAGGTGCAACTAATGAAAAACTGTTTTTT	CASSTTGATNEKLFF
.	TRBV7-3	.	TRBJ2-7	TGTGCCAGCAGCCCGTACGAGCAGTACTTC	CASSPYEQYF
.	TRBV5-4	TRBD1	TRBJ1-1	TGTGCCAGCAGCTTGGGACCAGGGGGAGCCTTGAACACTGAAGCTTTCTTT	CASSLGPGGALNTEAFF
.	TRBV29-1	.	TRBJ1-3	TGCAGCGTTTTATTAGGCGGGCGCTCTGGAAACACCATATATTTT	CSVLLGGRSGNTIYF
.	TRBV10-3	.	TRBJ1-2	TGTGCCATCAGTAAATACAAACCGGACAGCACTGGCTACACCTTC	CAISKYKPDSTGYTF
.	TRBV2	.	TRBJ1-5	TGTGCCAGCAGTGAATCGGGTCAGCCCCAGCATTTT	CASSESGQPQHF
.	TRBV2	.	TRBJ1-5	TGTGCCAGCAGTGAAGACAGCTATCAGCCCCAGCATTTT	CASSEDSYQPQHF
.	TRBV18	TRBD1	TRBJ2-2	TGTGCCAGCTCACTAAAACCGGGACAGGCCAACACCGGGGAGCTGTTTTTT	CASSLKPGQANTGELFF
.	TRBV6-5	.	TRBJ1-2	TGTGCCAGCCGCTCCTTAGGACGGGAGCTTGGTGACTACACCTTC	CASRSLGRELGDYTF
.	TRBV11-3	TRBD1	TRBJ2-1	TGTGCCAGCAGCCCCGGGAACAGGGGTTTTTGGAATGAGCAGTTCTTC	CASSPGNRGFWNEQFF
.	TRBV6-5	TRBD1	TRBJ2-7	TGTGCCAGCAGACGACAGGGATACGAGCAGTACTTC	CASRRQGYEQYF
.	TRBV9	TRBD2	TRBJ2-3	TGTGCCAGCAGCGTAGCAAGTAGCGGGGCCCGGGGGGATACGCAGTATTTT	CASSVASSGARGDTQYF